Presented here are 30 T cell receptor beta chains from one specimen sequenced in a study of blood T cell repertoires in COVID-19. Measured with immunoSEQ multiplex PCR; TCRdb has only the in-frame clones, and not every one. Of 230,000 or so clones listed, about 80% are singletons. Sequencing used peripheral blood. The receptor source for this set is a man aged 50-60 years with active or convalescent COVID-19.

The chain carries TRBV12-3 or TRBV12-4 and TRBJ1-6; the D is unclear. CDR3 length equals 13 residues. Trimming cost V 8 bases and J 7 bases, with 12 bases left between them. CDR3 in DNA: TGTGCCAGCTGGATGGGCAGAAATTCACCCCTCCACTTT. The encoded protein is CASWMGRNSPLHF.

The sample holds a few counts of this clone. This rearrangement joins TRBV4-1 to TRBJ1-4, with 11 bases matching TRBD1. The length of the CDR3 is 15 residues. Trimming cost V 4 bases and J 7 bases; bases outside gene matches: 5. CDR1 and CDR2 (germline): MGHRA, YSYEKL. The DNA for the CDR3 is TGCGCCAGCAGCCGTTCCGGGACAGGGGGTGAAAAACTGTTTTTT. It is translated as CASSRSGTGGEKLFF.

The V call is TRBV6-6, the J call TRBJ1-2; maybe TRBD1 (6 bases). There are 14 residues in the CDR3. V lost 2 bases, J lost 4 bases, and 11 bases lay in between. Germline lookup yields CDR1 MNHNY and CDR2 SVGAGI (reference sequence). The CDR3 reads CASSYQTGTYGYTF. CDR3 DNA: TGTGCCAGCAGTTACCAAACAGGGACCTATGGCTACACCTTC.

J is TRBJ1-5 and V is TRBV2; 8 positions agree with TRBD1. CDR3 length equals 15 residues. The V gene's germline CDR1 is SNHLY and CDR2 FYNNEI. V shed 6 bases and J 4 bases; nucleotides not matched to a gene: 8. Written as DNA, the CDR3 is TGTGCCAGCAGCCGAGGACAGGGAGGGAATCAGCCCCAGCATTTT. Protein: CASSRGQGGNQPQHF.

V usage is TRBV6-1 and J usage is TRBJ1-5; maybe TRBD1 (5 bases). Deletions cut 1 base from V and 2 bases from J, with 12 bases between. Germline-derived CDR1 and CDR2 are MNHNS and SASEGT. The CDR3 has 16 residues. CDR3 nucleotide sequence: TGTGCCAGCAGTGAAGTAGGCGGGGCGGGCAATCAGCCCCAGCATTTT. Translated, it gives CASSEVGGAGNQPQHF.

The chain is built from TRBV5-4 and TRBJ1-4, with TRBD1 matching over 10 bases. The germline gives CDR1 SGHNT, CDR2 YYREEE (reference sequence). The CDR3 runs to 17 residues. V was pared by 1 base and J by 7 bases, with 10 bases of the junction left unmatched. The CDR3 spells CASSLPQHGTGAEKLFF. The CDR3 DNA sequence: TGTGCCAGCAGCTTGCCCCAACACGGGACAGGGGCTGAAAAACTGTTTTTT.

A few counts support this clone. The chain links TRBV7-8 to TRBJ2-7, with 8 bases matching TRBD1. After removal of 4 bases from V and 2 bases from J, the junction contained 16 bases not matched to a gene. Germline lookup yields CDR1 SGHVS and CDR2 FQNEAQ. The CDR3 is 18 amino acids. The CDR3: CASSSASAGGQVPYEQYF. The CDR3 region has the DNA TGTGCCAGCAGCTCCGCATCCGCCGGGGGACAGGTTCCCTACGAGCAGTACTTC.

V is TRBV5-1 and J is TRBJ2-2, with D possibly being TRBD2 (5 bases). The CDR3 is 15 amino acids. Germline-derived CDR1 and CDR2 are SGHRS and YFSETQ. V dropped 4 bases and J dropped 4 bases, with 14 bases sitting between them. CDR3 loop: CASSRLSSFTGELFF. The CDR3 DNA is TGCGCCAGCAGCCGCTTGTCTAGCTTCACCGGGGAGCTGTTTTTT.

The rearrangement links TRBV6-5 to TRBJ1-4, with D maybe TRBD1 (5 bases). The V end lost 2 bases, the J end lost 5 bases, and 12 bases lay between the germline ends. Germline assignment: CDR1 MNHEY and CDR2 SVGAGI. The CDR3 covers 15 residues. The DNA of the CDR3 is TGTGCCAGCAGTTACCGGGGACGGGGGAATGAAAAACTGTTTTTT. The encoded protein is CASSYRGRGNEKLFF.

CDR3 loop: CASSSPRWGSGASSTDTQYF. DNA for the CDR3: TGTGCCAGCAGTAGCCCCCGGTGGGGAAGCGGGGCCTCTAGCACAGATACGCAGTATTTT. The genes are TRBV27 and TRBJ2-3, with 7 nucleotides matching TRBD2. Losses at the gene ends were 5 bases for V and 0 bases for J; bases not matched to a gene: 20. The length of the CDR3 is 20 residues. Germline lookup yields CDR1 MNHEY and CDR2 SMNVEV (reference sequence).

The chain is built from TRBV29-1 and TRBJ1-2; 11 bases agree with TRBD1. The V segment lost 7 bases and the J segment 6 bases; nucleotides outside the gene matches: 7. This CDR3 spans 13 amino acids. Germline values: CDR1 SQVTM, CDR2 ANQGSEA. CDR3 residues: CSGIRTGGDGYTF. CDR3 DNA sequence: TGCAGCGGGATACGGACAGGGGGCGATGGCTACACCTTC. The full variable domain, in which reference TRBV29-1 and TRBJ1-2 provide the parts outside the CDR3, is SAVISQKPSRDICQRGTSLTIQCQVDSQVTMMFWYRQQPGQSLTLIATANQGSEATYESGFVIDKFPISRPNLTFSTLTVSNMSPEDSSIYLCSGIRTGGDGYTFGSGTRLTVV.

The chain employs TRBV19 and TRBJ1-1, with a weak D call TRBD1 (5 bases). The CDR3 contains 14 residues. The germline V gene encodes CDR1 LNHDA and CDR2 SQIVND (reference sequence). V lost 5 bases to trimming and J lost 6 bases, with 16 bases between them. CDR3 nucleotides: TGTGCCAGTAGTCCCCTATCCGACAGCGCTGAAGCTTTCTTT. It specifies CASSPLSDSAEAFF.

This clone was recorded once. The CDR3: CAWSFNSGNTIYF. Here the CDR3 DNA reads TGTGCCTGGAGTTTTAATTCTGGAAACACCATATATTTT. The chain employs TRBV30 and TRBJ1-3; D gene ambiguous. The CDR3 covers 13 residues. Per the germline V gene, CDR1 is GTSNPN and CDR2 is SVGIG (reference sequence). The germline V and J ends were trimmed by 2 bases and 1 base, with 6 bases remaining between them.

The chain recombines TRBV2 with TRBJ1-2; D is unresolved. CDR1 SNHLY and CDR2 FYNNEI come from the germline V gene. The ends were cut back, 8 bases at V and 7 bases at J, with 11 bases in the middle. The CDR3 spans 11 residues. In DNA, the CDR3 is TGTGCCAGCGCGGCGGAGACTGGCTACACCTTC. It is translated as CASAAETGYTF.

CDR3 loop: CASSLDTGTRDTQYF. The CDR3 coding sequence is TGTGCCAGCAGCTTGGACACCGGGACTAGAGATACGCAGTATTTT. This chain links TRBV5-6 with TRBJ2-3, with 8 bases that match TRBD2. CDR1 is SGHDT, CDR2 YYEEEE, per germline. Trimming cost V 0 bases and J 5 bases; bases outside gene matches: 5. The CDR3 has 15 amino acids.

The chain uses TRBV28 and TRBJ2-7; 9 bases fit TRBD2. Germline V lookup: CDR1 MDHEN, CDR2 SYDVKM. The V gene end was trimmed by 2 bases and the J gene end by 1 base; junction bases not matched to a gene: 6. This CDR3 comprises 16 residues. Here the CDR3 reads CASSLRVSGGSYEQYF. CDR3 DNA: TGTGCCAGCAGTTTAAGGGTTAGCGGGGGATCCTACGAGCAGTACTTC.

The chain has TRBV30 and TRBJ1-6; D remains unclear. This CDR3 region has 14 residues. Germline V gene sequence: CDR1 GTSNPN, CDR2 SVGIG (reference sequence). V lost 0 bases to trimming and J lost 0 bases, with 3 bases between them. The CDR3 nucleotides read TGTGCCTGGAGTGTCGGCTCCTATAATTCACCCCTCCACTTT. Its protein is CAWSVGSYNSPLHF.

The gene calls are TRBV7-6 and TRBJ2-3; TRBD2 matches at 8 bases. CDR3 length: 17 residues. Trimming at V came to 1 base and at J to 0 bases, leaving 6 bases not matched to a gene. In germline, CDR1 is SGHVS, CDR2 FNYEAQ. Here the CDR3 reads CASSLGGAGVSTDTQYF. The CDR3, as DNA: TGTGCCAGCAGCTTAGGGGGAGCGGGGGTTAGCACAGATACGCAGTATTTT.

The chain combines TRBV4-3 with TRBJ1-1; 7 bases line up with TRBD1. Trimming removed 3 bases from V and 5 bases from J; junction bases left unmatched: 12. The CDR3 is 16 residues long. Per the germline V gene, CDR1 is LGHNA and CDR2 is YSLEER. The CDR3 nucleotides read TGCGCCAGCAGCCAGAACCCACAGGGGATGACTACTGAAGCTTTCTTT. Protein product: CASSQNPQGMTTEAFF.

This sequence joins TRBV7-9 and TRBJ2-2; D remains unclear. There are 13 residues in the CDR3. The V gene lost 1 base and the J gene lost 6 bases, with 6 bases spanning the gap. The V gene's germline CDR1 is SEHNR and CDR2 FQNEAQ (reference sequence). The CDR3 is CASSLVVSGELFF. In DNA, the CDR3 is TGTGCCAGCAGCTTAGTAGTATCCGGGGAGCTGTTTTTT.

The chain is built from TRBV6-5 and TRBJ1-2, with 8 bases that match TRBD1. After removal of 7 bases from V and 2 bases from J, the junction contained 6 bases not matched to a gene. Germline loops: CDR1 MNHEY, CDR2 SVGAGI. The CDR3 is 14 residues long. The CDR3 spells CASTNRGGNYGYTF. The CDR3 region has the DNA TGTGCCAGCACCAACAGGGGGGGGAACTATGGCTACACCTTC.

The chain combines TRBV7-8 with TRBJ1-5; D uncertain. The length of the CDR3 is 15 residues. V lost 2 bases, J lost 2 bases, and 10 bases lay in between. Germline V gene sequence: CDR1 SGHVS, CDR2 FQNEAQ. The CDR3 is CASSLQDFGNQPQHF. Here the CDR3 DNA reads TGTGCCAGCAGCTTACAGGATTTTGGCAATCAGCCCCAGCATTTT.

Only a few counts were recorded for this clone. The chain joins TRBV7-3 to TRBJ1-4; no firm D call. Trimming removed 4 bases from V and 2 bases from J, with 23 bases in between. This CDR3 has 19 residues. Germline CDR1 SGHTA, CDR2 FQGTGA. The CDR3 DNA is TGTGCCAGCAGCTGTCGACTGAGAGCGGAATTAAACACTAATGAAAAACTGTTTTTT. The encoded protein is CASSCRLRAELNTNEKLFF.

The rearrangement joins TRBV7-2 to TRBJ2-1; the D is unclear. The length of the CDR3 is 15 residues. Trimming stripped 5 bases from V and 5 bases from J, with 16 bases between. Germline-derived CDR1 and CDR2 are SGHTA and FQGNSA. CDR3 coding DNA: TGTGCCAGCAGCCCGGGTCGACGGCACAACAATGAGCAGTTCTTC. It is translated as CASSPGRRHNNEQFF.

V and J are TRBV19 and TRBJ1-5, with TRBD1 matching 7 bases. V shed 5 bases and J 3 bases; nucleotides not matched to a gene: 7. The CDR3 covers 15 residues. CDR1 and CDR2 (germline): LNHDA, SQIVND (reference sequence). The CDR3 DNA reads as TGTGCCAGTAGTCGGGACAGTCTTTCCAATCAGCCCCAGCATTTT. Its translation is CASSRDSLSNQPQHF.

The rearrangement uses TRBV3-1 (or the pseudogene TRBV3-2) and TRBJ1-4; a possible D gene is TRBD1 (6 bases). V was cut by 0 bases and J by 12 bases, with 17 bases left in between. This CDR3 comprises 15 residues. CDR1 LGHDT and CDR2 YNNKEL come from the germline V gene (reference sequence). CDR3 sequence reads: CASSQDSTGAAELFF. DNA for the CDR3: TGTGCCAGCAGCCAAGATTCGACAGGCGCGGCGGAACTGTTTTTT.

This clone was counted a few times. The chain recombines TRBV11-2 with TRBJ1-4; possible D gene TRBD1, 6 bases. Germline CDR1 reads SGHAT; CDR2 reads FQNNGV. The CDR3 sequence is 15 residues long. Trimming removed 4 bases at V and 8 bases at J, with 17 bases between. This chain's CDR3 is CASSSGGGAAEKLFF. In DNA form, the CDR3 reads TGTGCCAGCAGCTCCGGTGGGGGGGCCGCCGAAAAACTGTTTTTT.

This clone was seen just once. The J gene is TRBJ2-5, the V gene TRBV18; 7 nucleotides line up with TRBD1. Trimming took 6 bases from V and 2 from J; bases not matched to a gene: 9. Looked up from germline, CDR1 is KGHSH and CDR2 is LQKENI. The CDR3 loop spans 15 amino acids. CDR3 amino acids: CASSPRTGPQETQYF. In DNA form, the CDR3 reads TGTGCCAGCTCGCCCCGGACAGGACCGCAAGAGACCCAGTACTTC.

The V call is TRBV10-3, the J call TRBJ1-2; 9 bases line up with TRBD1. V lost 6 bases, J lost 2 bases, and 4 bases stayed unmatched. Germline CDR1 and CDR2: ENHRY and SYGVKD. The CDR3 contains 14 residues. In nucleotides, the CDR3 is TGTGCCATCAGCAGGACAGGGGAAAACTATGGCTACACCTTC. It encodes CAISRTGENYGYTF.

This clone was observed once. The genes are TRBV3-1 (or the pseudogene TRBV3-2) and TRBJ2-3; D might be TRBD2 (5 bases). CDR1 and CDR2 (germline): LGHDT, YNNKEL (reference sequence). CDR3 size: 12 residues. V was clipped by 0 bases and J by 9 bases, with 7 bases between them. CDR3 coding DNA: TGTGCCAGCAGCCAAGAGGGCGGGACGCAGTATTTT. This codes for CASSQEGGTQYF.